This T cell receptor beta chain was sequenced in a study of cytomegalovirus exposure and HLA in healthy donors. Across the whole study: In terms of ancestry, the Caucasian-associated cluster contained roughly 81% of the roughly 360 genotyped donors.

The PCR used 60 Vbeta and 13 Jbeta primers. Profiled with immunoSEQ multiplex PCR; TCRdb holds only in-frame clones, not every one. The sample holds roughly 160,000 clones, over 60% seen once. With regard to this clone: The antigen is unknown.

Trimming took 4 bases from V and 0 from J; bases not matched to a gene: 4. Germline CDR1 SGHAT, CDR2 FQNNGV. This CDR3 has 15 amino acids. Study results and caveats: It was in a later analysis that TCR association rates were seen to vary by HLA locus, highest for DRB1 and lowest for HLA-C. Prior analysis indicated that the majority of TCR beta V segments exhibited productivity approximately 90% or approximately 30% of the time.

The TCR was taken from a girl aged 10 to 17 in good health and CMV-seronegative. This rearrangement joins TRBV11-2 to TRBJ1-2; 8 bases agree with TRBD1. Sequencing was done on a sample of PBMCs. DNA for the CDR3: TGTGCCAGCAGCTCTAGGGGACAGGCTAACTATGGCTACACCTTC. This codes for CASSSRGQANYGYTF.